These 30 T cell receptor beta chains were sequenced from one sample in a study of blood T cell repertoires in COVID-19 (dated by TCRdb to the early 2020s). Library method: the immunoSEQ multiplex PCR assay. TCRdb re-hosts the immuneACCESS table, in-frame sequences only. Its copies lack some clones; in the studies checked, an unresolved V gene accounts for under half of them, and the cause for the rest is not known. Counted in this sample were approximately 400,000 clones; around 90% of them appeared once. Of the sample, roughly 1.2% falls within the top ten clones. The specimen sequenced was peripheral blood. These receptors were obtained from a man aged 40-49 years with acute or convalescent COVID-19.

The chain employs TRBV19 and TRBJ1-5, with 7 bases identical to TRBD1. The length of the CDR3 is 14 residues. Germline V lookup: CDR1 LNHDA, CDR2 SQIVND (reference sequence). The ends lost 4 bases at V and 6 bases at J; junction bases unmatched: 6. CDR3 residues: CASSTAGGSQPQHF. CDR3 coding DNA: TGTGCCAGTAGTACCGCAGGGGGATCTCAGCCCCAGCATTTT.

On this clone itself: At one end the junction does not follow the germline gene, possibly because of a read error. The gene calls are TRBV7-7 and TRBJ2-2, with 7 bases lining up with TRBD2. The CDR3 is 19 residues long. From germline, CDR1 is SSHAT and CDR2 FNYEAQ (reference sequence). CDR3 in amino acids: CASSLAGSGLYSNTGELFF. As DNA, the CDR3 is TGTGCTAGCAGCTTAGCCGGTAGCGGGCTCTACTCGAACACCGGGGAGCTGTTTTTT.

V and J are TRBV4-1 and TRBJ2-7; 9 positions agree with TRBD2. J lost 2 bases, V lost 1 base, and 3 bases had no gene match. The CDR3 contains 15 residues. Germline lookup yields CDR1 MGHRA and CDR2 YSYEKL. CDR3 protein: CASSQASGRTYEQYF. CDR3 DNA sequence: TGCGCCAGCAGCCAAGCCAGCGGGAGGACCTACGAGCAGTACTTC.

This clone appeared once. CDR3 DNA sequence: TGTGCCAGCAGCCCCCTGGGCCTGGAGACCCAGTACTTC. Translated: CASSPLGLETQYF. This chain links TRBV7-9 with TRBJ2-5, with unresolved D. CDR3 size: 13 residues. The V gene lost 5 bases and the J gene lost 5 bases, with 12 bases spanning the gap. Germline V gene data show CDR1 as SEHNR and CDR2 as FQNEAQ (reference sequence).

The CDR3 loop is CASSQEAFYSNQPQHF. The CDR3, as DNA: TGCGCCAGCAGCCAAGAAGCTTTCTATAGCAATCAGCCCCAGCATTTT. The chain has TRBV4-1 and TRBJ1-5; the D is unclear. The CDR3 covers 16 residues. V shed 0 bases and J shed 0 bases, with 9 bases lying between them. Germline-derived CDR1 and CDR2 are MGHRA and YSYEKL.

In nucleotides, the CDR3 is TGTGCCAGCAGCGTAGCTCCGGGGACAGGAGGGAATTCACCCCTCCACTTT. Translated: CASSVAPGTGGNSPLHF. This chain joins TRBV9 and TRBJ1-6; 8 nucleotides agree with TRBD1. The CDR3 sequence is 17 residues long. Germline V gene lookup returns CDR1 SGDLS and CDR2 YYNGEE. V gave up 0 bases and J gave up 7 bases; unmatched junction bases: 9.

V gene TRBV9 combines with J gene TRBJ1-1; a weak D match, TRBD1 (6 bases). V was shortened by 3 bases and J by 5 bases, with 14 bases between the two germline ends. The CDR3 is 14 amino acids. Germline V gives CDR1 SGDLS, CDR2 YYNGEE. CDR3 DNA sequence: TGTGCCAGCAGCGCTAATACAGGGCGTACTGAAGCTTTCTTT. It encodes CASSANTGRTEAFF.

This clone was detected once. This chain joins TRBV19 and TRBJ2-3, with 7 bases lining up with TRBD1. Per germline, CDR1 LNHDA and CDR2 SQIVND (reference sequence). The trim removed 2 bases at V and 1 base at J, leaving 3 bases unmatched. CDR3 length: 15 residues. CDR3 region: CASSISTGGTDTQYF. CDR3 bases: TGTGCCAGTAGTATAAGTACAGGGGGCACAGATACGCAGTATTTT.

The rearrangement links TRBV28 to TRBJ1-4, with D possibly matching TRBD1 (5 bases). The germline gives CDR1 MDHEN, CDR2 SYDVKM. V shed 5 bases and J shed 8 bases, with 18 bases lying between them. CDR3 length: 15 amino acids. CDR3: CASSTAGGSEEKLFF. Here the CDR3 DNA reads TGTGCCAGCAGTACAGCCGGGGGTTCAGAGGAAAAACTGTTTTTT. The variable domain in full, with the rest retrieved from reference TRBV28 and TRBJ1-4, is DVKVTQSSRYLVKRTGEKVFLECVQDMDHENMFWYRQDPGLGLRLIYFSYDVKMKEKGDIPEGYSVSREKKERFSLILESASTNQTSMYLCASSTAGGSEEKLFFGSGTQLSVL.

CDR3 DNA: TGTGCCAGCAGTGAAGCCTATTTGTCTATGCTTTCGGACACCGGGGAGCTGTTTTTT. It specifies CASSEAYLSMLSDTGELFF. The rearrangement links TRBV6-1 to TRBJ2-2; no clear D. Looked up from germline, CDR1 is MNHNS and CDR2 is SASEGT. The V gene lost 0 bases and the J gene lost 3 bases, with 20 bases spanning the gap. This CDR3 spans 19 amino acids.

The chain carries TRBV25-1 and TRBJ1-2; the D gene is possibly TRBD1 (5 bases). The CDR3 loop spans 13 amino acids. V was clipped by 3 bases and J by 5 bases, with 10 bases between them. The V gene's germline CDR1 is MGHDK and CDR2 SYGVNS. The CDR3 sequence: CASSDWGVYGYTF. For the CDR3, the DNA is TGTGCCAGCAGTGATTGGGGGGTTTATGGCTACACCTTC.

This clone was detected a few times. The chain employs TRBV28 and TRBJ1-4; D is possibly TRBD1 (6 bases). The CDR3 totals 16 residues. Deletions cut 5 bases from V and 2 bases from J, with 15 bases between. Germline V gene sequence: CDR1 MDHEN, CDR2 SYDVKM. The CDR3 sequence: CASSLTPRGTNEKLFF. CDR3 nucleotides: TGTGCCAGCAGTCTCACCCCCAGGGGTACTAATGAAAAACTGTTTTTT.

In this sample, this clone turned up once. The chain has TRBV30 and TRBJ2-7; 8 bases are shared with TRBD2. The CDR3 runs 14 residues. Germline CDR1 GTSNPN, CDR2 SVGIG (reference sequence). V shed 0 bases, J shed 9 bases, and the junction held 10 bases outside the gene matches. The CDR3 reads CAWSVPAGGKAQYF. CDR3 nucleotide sequence: TGTGCCTGGAGTGTACCGGCGGGGGGTAAGGCGCAGTACTTC.

V gene TRBV18 combines with J gene TRBJ2-1, with D perhaps matching TRBD1 (5 bases). This CDR3 is built from 14 residues. Germline lookup yields CDR1 KGHSH and CDR2 LQKENI. V lost 0 bases and J lost 7, with 10 bases in between. The DNA of the CDR3 is TGTGCCAGCTCACCACCGACAGATAATAATGAGCAGTTCTTC. Translation: CASSPPTDNNEQFF.

Points on this clone: Other DNA sequences in the same sample also yield this CDR3. The V gene is TRBV5-1, the J gene TRBJ2-7, with D uncertain. The V and J ends lost 4 bases and 3 bases respectively, with 5 bases between them. CDR3 length: 11 residues. The germline V gene encodes CDR1 SGHRS and CDR2 YFSETQ. Here the CDR3 DNA reads TGCGCCAGCAGCCCCGGCTACGAGCAGTACTTC. This gives the protein CASSPGYEQYF.

The chain employs TRBV7-6 and TRBJ2-7; TRBD1 matches 8 bases. CDR3 length: 15 amino acids. Trimming took 2 bases from V and 0 from J; bases not matched to a gene: 3. The germline CDR1 and CDR2 sequences are SGHVS and FNYEAQ. The CDR3 bases are TGTGCCAGCAGCTTAAACAGGGGGAGCTCCTACGAGCAGTACTTC. It encodes CASSLNRGSSYEQYF.

This chain joins TRBV19 and TRBJ2-7; D possibly corresponds to TRBD1 (5 bases). CDR1 is LNHDA, CDR2 SQIVND, per germline (reference sequence). Trimming took 9 bases from V and 0 from J, leaving 15 bases between them. The CDR3 runs to 14 residues. The CDR3 DNA reads TGTGCCAGCCTGCCCAGGGTCGGCTCCTACGAGCAGTACTTC. Its translation: CASLPRVGSYEQYF.

V gene TRBV7-8 combines with J gene TRBJ2-1; 8 nucleotides line up with TRBD2. This CDR3 contains 17 residues. CDR1 and CDR2 (germline): SGHVS, FQNEAQ. V gave up 2 bases and J gave up 7 bases; unmatched junction bases: 13. CDR3 nucleotide sequence: TGTGCCAGCAGCTTATTCACGGACTACCCGGGGGGGAATGAGCAGTTCTTC. Translating it yields CASSLFTDYPGGNEQFF.

V is TRBV23-1 and J is TRBJ2-4; the match to TRBD1 covers 8 bases. TRBV23-1 falls under the ORF class, with uncertain function. V lost 1 base to trimming and J lost 3 bases; unmatched junction nucleotides: 8. CDR3 length: 17 residues. CDR3: CASSQCQGALVKNIQYF. The CDR3 coding sequence is TGCGCCAGCAGTCAATGCCAGGGGGCTCTGGTCAAAAACATTCAGTACTTC.

This clone was observed once. The chain recombines TRBV5-1 with TRBJ2-2; D unclear. The CDR3 length is 15 residues. V was cut by 0 bases and J by 2 bases, with 8 bases left in between. Germline V lookup: CDR1 SGHRS, CDR2 YFSETQ. For the CDR3, the DNA is TGCGCCAGCAGCTTGGTGGCCGCTAACACCGGGGAGCTGTTTTTT. It is translated as CASSLVAANTGELFF.

The chain employs TRBV7-9 and TRBJ1-2; D not resolved. The CDR3 loop spans 13 amino acids. Per the germline V gene, CDR1 is SEHNR and CDR2 is FQNEAQ (reference sequence). The V end was cut by 1 base, the J end by 3 bases, with 6 bases between. CDR3 protein: CASSLETHYGYTF. DNA for the CDR3: TGTGCCAGCAGCTTAGAGACACACTATGGCTACACCTTC.

This rearrangement joins TRBV7-2 to TRBJ1-2; 7 nucleotides line up with TRBD1. Germline assignment: CDR1 SGHTA and CDR2 FQGNSA. With 4 bases clipped from V and 7 bases from J, the junction kept 12 bases outside the gene matches. The CDR3 consists of 15 residues. The CDR3 protein is CASSSPTRGTGGYTF. The CDR3 region has the DNA TGTGCCAGCAGCTCGCCCACCAGGGGGACTGGTGGCTACACCTTC.

The V call is TRBV6-1, the J call TRBJ2-7; 7 nucleotides agree with TRBD1. The CDR3 has 16 residues. Looked up from germline, CDR1 is MNHNS and CDR2 is SASEGT. V was clipped by 2 bases and J by 3 bases; unmatched bases: 10. The CDR3, as DNA: TGTGCCAGCAGTGAATTGGGACAGAGTCCTTTCTACGAGCAGTACTTC. Amino acid sequence: CASSELGQSPFYEQYF.

The chain uses TRBV2 and TRBJ2-7; TRBD2 matches at 11 bases. CDR3 length equals 15 residues. Losses at the gene ends were 4 bases for V and 3 bases for J; bases not matched to a gene: 5. Germline CDR1 and CDR2: SNHLY and FYNNEI. The CDR3 nucleotides read TGTGCCAGCAGTGTAGAGGGACTAGCGGTCTACGAGCAGTACTTC. Its protein product is CASSVEGLAVYEQYF. Full variable domain (remainder filled in from reference TRBV2 and TRBJ2-7): EPEVTQTPSHQVTQMGQEVILRCVPISNHLYFYWYRQILGQKVEFLVSFYNNEISEKSEIFDDQFSVERPDGSNFTLKIRSTKLEDSAMYFCASSVEGLAVYEQYFGPGTRLTVT.

V gene TRBV28 combines with J gene TRBJ2-7; TRBD1 matches 10 bases. Germline V gene sequence: CDR1 MDHEN, CDR2 SYDVKM. The CDR3 contains 14 residues. J lost 3 bases, V lost 6 bases, and 5 bases had no gene match. The CDR3 sequence: CASRRDRGNYEQYF. The CDR3 nucleotides are TGTGCCAGCAGGCGGGACAGGGGCAACTACGAGCAGTACTTC.

Written as DNA, the CDR3 is TGTGCCACCAGCCGAATCACTAGCGGGGGTTACAATGAGCAGTTCTTC. The encoded protein is CATSRITSGGYNEQFF. The J gene is TRBJ2-1, the V gene TRBV15, with TRBD2 matching over 11 bases. Germline lookup yields CDR1 LNHNV and CDR2 YYDKDF (reference sequence). The CDR3 is made up of 16 amino acids. The junction had 7 bases not matched to a gene; V was cut back by 5 bases and J by 4 bases.

The gene calls are TRBV5-1 and TRBJ2-7; 8 bases line up with TRBD2. This CDR3 has 16 residues. Per germline, CDR1 SGHRS and CDR2 YFSETQ. The V and J ends lost 1 base and 4 bases, in that order; junction bases with no gene match: 10. CDR3 loop: CASSLSPSGSSYEQYF. CDR3 DNA: TGCGCCAGCAGCTTGAGCCCAAGCGGGAGTTCGTACGAGCAGTACTTC. Full variable domain (remainder filled in from reference TRBV5-1 and TRBJ2-7): KAGVTQTPRYLIKTRGQQVTLSCSPISGHRSVSWYQQTPGQGLQFLFEYFSETQRNKGNFPGRFSGRQFSNSRSEMNVSTLELGDSALYLCASSLSPSGSSYEQYFGPGTRLTVT.

The rearrangement uses TRBV5-1 and TRBJ1-2; D remains unclear. Between the trimmed V and J ends, which lost 4 bases and 3 bases, there was a span of 25 bases. Germline V CDR1 and CDR2: SGHRS, YFSETQ. The CDR3 loop spans 18 amino acids. CDR3 amino acids: CASSLARDTHEPYYGYTF. The CDR3 coding sequence is TGCGCCAGCAGCCTGGCGCGGGATACGCACGAGCCTTACTATGGCTACACCTTC.

This CDR3 is CAWRRGQGAGETQYF. CDR3 coding DNA: TGTGCCTGGAGACGAGGACAGGGGGCGGGGGAGACCCAGTACTTC. V gene TRBV30 combines with J gene TRBJ2-5; the match to TRBD1 covers 11 bases. The CDR3 covers 15 residues. The V gene's germline CDR1 is GTSNPN and CDR2 SVGIG (reference sequence). With 3 bases clipped from V and 5 bases from J, the junction kept 8 bases outside the gene matches.

This clone was counted a single time. The V gene is TRBV5-1, the J gene TRBJ2-1, with 8 bases matching TRBD1. In germline, CDR1 is SGHRS, CDR2 YFSETQ. This CDR3 region has 16 residues. The V gene end was trimmed by 5 bases and the J gene end by 7 bases; junction bases not matched to a gene: 14. CDR3 nucleotide sequence: TGCGCCAGCAGGCATAGACAGGGGTGGGGTATGAATGAGCAGTTCTTC. It yields the protein CASRHRQGWGMNEQFF.